This T cell receptor beta chain was recorded in a study of shared clonotypes between healthy human individuals. TCRdb keeps only in-frame clones here, not all; method: immunoSEQ multiplex PCR. The data hold 550,000 to 800,000 clones, with roughly 87% observed a single time. Germline V CDR1 and CDR2: MNHEY, SMNVEV (reference sequence). Trimming removed 3 bases from V and 4 bases from J, with 12 bases in between. The CDR3 runs 14 residues. The CD8 memory fraction combined CD45RO+ cells with TemRA cells (CCR7-negative CD45RA+). This TCR was recovered from a man between 18 and 35 years old in good health. Some clones in this sample may be carry-over from other donors' samples. This rearrangement joins TRBV27 to TRBJ2-5; possible D gene TRBD1, 6 bases. The specimen sequenced was memory CD8+ T cells from PBMCs. Indicated subset: CD45RO+ cells pooled with CCR7-negative TemRA cells. This CDR3 is CASSFSGALETQYF. In DNA, the CDR3 is TGTGCCAGCAGTTTCTCAGGGGCGCTAGAGACCCAGTACTTC.